Listed below are T cell receptor beta chains from one sample, sequenced in a study of blood T cell repertoires in COVID-19. Libraries were prepared by immunoSEQ multiplex PCR; TCRdb keeps only in-frame clonotypes and omits some of them. The top ten hold approximately 5% of the sample, which has about 320,000 clones, about 85% seen once. The specimen sequenced was PBMCs or T cells enriched from blood (not recorded which). Source of these receptors: a woman in her 30s who had recovered from COVID-19. Each CDR3 is given with its conserved first and last residue. The order of the fields is V gene, J gene, CDR3 protein.

TRBV5-4	TRBJ1-2	CASSLFVQGAYGYTF
TRBV19	TRBJ2-3	CASSRSQSTDTQYF
TRBV5-1	TRBJ2-7	CASSLASGGASNYEQYF
TRBV11-2	TRBJ1-6	CASSLDRNSPLHF
TRBV10-1	TRBJ1-2	CASSPDRERAGYTF
TRBV2	TRBJ2-7	CASSTIGQGSSYEQYF
TRBV6-5	TRBJ1-1	CASRDRGLLDTEAFF
TRBV30	TRBJ1-1	CAWNRENTEAFF
TRBV5-1	TRBJ1-1	CASSLEGTSNTEAFF
TRBV19	TRBJ1-1	CASNPIGTGGMNTEAFF
TRBV9	TRBJ1-6	CASSEGGTGPYNSPLHF
TRBV15	TRBJ2-3	CATSRRWLTDTQYF
TRBV7-9	TRBJ2-2	CASSRLSGELFF
TRBV7-2	TRBJ1-4	CASSLEGMGTVNEKLFF
TRBV30	TRBJ1-3	CAWTGLDTIYF
TRBV12-3/TRBV12-4	TRBJ2-1	CASSPRLEQFF
TRBV7-9	TRBJ1-1	CASSFAKTGGMSEAFF
TRBV7-9	TRBJ1-5	CASSLAATQGDQPQHF
TRBV5-1	TRBJ2-7	CASSMASSYEQYF
TRBV6-6	TRBJ2-4	CASSRSWDMAKNIQYF
TRBV27	TRBJ1-6	CASSLQGHRASPLHF
TRBV7-6	TRBJ2-1	CASSLSGAGGHNEQFF
TRBV7-9	TRBJ2-1	CASSLPMSGDEQFF
TRBV6-5	TRBJ1-2	CASSITGVDYGYTF
TRBV6-2/TRBV6-3	TRBJ2-5	CASSYRITGYRETQYF
TRBV7-9	TRBJ1-4	CASSLGTATNEKLFF
TRBV5-4	TRBJ2-7	CASSFAGGRYEQYF
TRBV7-8	TRBJ2-7	CASSLRGGLVYEQYF
TRBV30	TRBJ1-5	CAWSVLGARNNQPQHF
TRBV19	TRBJ2-5	CASSIIPPGETQYF
TRBV5-1	TRBJ2-1	CASSLVGGNNEQFF
TRBV4-1	TRBJ1-1	CASSQGGTGAGTEAFF
TRBV7-9	TRBJ1-2	CASSLRQDGYTF
TRBV13	TRBJ1-3	CASSFQPGGSGNTIYF
TRBV25-1	TRBJ1-1	CASSNQQVMNTEAFF
TRBV5-5	TRBJ2-7	CASSPTSGGASYEQYF